This T cell receptor beta chain was identified in a study of blood T cell repertoires in COVID-19. Sequencing used immunoSEQ multiplex PCR; TCRdb keeps in-frame clones, though not all of them. The sample lists approximately 190,000 clones; roughly 87% were seen once. The clonotype comes from a woman between 40 and 50 years old with acute or convalescent COVID-19. The sequenced material came from peripheral blood.

CDR3 sequence (DNA): TGCGCCAGCTCCACTATGGGGGGCACTGAAGCTTTCTTT. Protein product: CASSTMGGTEAFF. The rearrangement joins TRBV5-1 to TRBJ1-1; possible D gene TRBD1, 5 bases. The germline V gene encodes CDR1 SGHRS and CDR2 YFSETQ. The CDR3 is 13 residues long. V was cut by 7 bases and J by 4 bases, with 14 bases left in between.